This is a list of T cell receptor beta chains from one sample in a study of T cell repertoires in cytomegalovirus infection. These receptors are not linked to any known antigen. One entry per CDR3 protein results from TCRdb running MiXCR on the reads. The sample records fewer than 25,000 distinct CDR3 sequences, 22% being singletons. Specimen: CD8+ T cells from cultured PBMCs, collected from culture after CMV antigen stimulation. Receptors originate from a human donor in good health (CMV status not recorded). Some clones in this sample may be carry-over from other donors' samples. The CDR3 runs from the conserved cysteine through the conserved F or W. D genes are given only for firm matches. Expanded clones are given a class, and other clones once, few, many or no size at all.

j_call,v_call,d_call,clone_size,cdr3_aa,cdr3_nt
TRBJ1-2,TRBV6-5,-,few,CASSTRRGFGYTF,TGTGCCAGCTCGACTCGAAGGGGTTTTGGCTACACCTTC
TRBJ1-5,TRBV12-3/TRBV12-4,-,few,CASSLTRVRQPQHF,TGTGCCAGCAGTTTAACCAGGGTGAGGCAGCCCCAGCATTTT
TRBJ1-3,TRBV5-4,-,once,CASRSAGPGNTIYF,TGTGCCAGCAGGTCTGCGGGGCCGGGAAACACCATATATTTT
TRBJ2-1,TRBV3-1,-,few,CASSQFQPEGYNEQFF,TGTGCCAGCAGCCAATTCCAGCCAGAAGGGTACAATGAGCAGTTCTTC
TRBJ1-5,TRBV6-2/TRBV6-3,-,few,CASSYGGAQPQHF,TGTGCCAGCAGTTACGGGGGGGCACAGCCCCAGCATTTT
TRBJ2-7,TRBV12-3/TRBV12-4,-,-,CASSLGTGAYEQYF,TGTGCCAGCAGTTTAGGGACTGGAGCCTACGAGCAGTACTTC
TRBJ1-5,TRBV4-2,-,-,CASSPRGAGQPQHF,TGTGCCAGCAGCCCCAGGGGAGCAGGTCAGCCCCAGCATTTT
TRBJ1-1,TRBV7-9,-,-,CASSLSSSALPEAFF,TGTGCCAGCAGCTTATCATCGAGTGCCCTCCCTGAAGCTTTCTTT
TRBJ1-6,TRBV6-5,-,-,CASSYSDWGLNSPLHF,TGTGCCAGCAGTTACAGTGATTGGGGGCTCAATTCACCCCTCCACTTT
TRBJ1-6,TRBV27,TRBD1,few,CASSLFGTVILDSPLHF,TGTGCCAGCAGTTTATTTGGGACAGTGATACTGGATTCACCCCTCCACTTT